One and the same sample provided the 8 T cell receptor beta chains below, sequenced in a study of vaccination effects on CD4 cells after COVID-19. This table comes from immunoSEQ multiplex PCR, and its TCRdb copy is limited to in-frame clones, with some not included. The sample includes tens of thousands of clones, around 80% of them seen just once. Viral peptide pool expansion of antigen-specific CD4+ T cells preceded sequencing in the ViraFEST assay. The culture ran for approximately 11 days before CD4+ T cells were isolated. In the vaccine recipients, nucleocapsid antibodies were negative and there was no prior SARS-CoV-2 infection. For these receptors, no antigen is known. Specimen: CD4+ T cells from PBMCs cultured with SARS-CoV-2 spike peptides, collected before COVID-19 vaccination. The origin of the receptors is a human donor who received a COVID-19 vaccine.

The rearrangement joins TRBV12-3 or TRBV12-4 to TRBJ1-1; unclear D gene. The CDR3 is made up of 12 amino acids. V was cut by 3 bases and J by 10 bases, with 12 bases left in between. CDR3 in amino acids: CASSFMGRRAFF. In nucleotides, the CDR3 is TGTGCCAGCAGTTTTATGGGGAGAAGAGCTTTCTTT.

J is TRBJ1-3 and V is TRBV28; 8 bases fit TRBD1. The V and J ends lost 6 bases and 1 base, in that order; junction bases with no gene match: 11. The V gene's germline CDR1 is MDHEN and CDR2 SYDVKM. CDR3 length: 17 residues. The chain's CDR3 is CASSQGGQGASGNTIYF. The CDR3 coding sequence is TGTGCCAGCAGCCAAGGAGGGCAGGGGGCGTCTGGAAACACCATATATTTT.

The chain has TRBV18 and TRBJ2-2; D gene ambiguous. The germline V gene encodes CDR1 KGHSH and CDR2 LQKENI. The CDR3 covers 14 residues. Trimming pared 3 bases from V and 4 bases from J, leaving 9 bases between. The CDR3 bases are TGTGCCAGCTCACCGACCCTGGCCACCGGGGAGCTGTTTTTT. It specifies CASSPTLATGELFF.

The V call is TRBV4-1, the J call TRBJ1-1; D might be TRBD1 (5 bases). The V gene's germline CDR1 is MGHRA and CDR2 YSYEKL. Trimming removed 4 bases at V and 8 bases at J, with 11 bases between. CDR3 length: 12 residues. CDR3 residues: CASSPLAGEAFF. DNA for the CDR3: TGCGCCAGCAGCCCTTTGGCAGGGGAAGCTTTCTTT.

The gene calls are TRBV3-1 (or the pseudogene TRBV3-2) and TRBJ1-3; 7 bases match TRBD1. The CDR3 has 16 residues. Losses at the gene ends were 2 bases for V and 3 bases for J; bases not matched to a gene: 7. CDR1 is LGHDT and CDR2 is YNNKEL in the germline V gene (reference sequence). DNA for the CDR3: TGTGCCAGCAGCCAAAATACAGGGGCAATTGGAAACACCATATATTTT. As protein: CASSQNTGAIGNTIYF.

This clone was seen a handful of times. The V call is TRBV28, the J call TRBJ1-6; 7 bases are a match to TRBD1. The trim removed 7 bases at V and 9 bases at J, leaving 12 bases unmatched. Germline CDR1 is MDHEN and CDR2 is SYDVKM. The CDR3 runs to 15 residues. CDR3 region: CASKNYDRVSSPLHF. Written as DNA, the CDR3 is TGTGCCAGCAAGAATTATGACAGGGTGAGTTCACCCCTCCACTTT.

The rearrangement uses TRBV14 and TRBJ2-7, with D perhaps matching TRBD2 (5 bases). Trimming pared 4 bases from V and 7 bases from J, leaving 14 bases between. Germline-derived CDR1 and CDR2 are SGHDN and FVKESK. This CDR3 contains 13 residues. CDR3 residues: CASSPYPTGEQYF. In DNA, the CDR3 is TGTGCCAGCAGCCCCTACCCCACGGGAGAGCAGTACTTC. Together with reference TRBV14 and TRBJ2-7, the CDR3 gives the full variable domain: EAGVTQFPSHSVIEKGQTVTLRCDPISGHDNLYWYRRVMGKEIKFLLHFVKESKQDESGMPNNRFLAERTGGTYSTLKVQPAELEDSGVYFCASSPYPTGEQYFGPGTRLTVT.

The CDR3 sequence is CASSQWTRGETQYF. The CDR3 bases are TGCGCCAGCAGCCAGTGGACTAGGGGAGAGACCCAGTACTTC. The chain couples TRBV5-1 to TRBJ2-5; 7 bases match TRBD2. V dropped 4 bases and J dropped 4; count of bases not matched to a gene: 7. Germline CDR1 reads SGHRS; CDR2 reads YFSETQ. The CDR3 length is 14 residues.